This T cell receptor beta chain was recovered during a study of T cells after yellow fever vaccination (dated by TCRdb to between 2019 and 2020). Concerning the study at large: Libraries from fractions with low cell numbers were prepared with the SMART-Seq v4 Ultra Low Input RNA kit. Blood was drawn at multiple timepoints before and after primary and secondary immunization, with bulk PBMC replicates and cell subsets isolated. Two healthy male donors, one aged 18 to 30 and one aged 30 to 40 years, made up the cohort. Bulk TCR alpha and beta repertoires were sequenced longitudinally to track T-cell clones before and after primary and booster YFV17D yellow fever vaccination.

This specimen's treatment or condition label, interpreted: live attenuated yellow fever vaccine strain. At every blood-draw timepoint, two biological replicates of bulk PBMCs were collected. A standard Ficoll-Paque protocol was used to isolate PBMCs from peripheral blood. TriZol was used to extract RNA from bulk PBMCs, from CD4 and CD8 fractions, and from dextramer-positive and dextramer-negative fractions. For CDR1 and CDR2, the germline V gene lists SGHTA and FQGNSA. The CDR3 runs 12 amino acids, cysteine and phenylalanine included. The read is trimmed to its CDR3 DNA, 36 bases read in frame from base 1. V is reduced by 6 bases and J by 4 bases, leaving a spacing of 7 bases between them. General study outcomes and caveats: Compared with the primary T-cell response, the secondary T-cell response was weaker but faster, peaking on day 5 rather than day 15. Because the study included only a couple of donors, the extent to which the findings can be generalized is limited. Computational filtering was needed because FACS-sorted repertoires could contain abundant contaminating clonotypes from the bulk population. A small share of clonotypes was detected in both CD4 and CD8 compartments, with the overlap likely arising from convergent recombination. Most clones expanded after primary vaccination (approximately 95% of CD4 and around 89% of CD8) were re-detected after the booster, suggesting that broad memory maintenance occurred.

TCR cDNA was synthesized by 5'RACE template switching, which introduced a universal primer site and unique molecular identifiers. Priming for cDNA synthesis came from both the TCR alpha and TCR beta constant segments. Libraries were amplified in two PCR steps, with sample barcodes and sequencing adapters added in the second step. Libraries were sequenced on Illumina HiSeq 2500 (2x100 bp) or NovaSeq (2x150 bp). Under the source paper's analysis protocol: Demultiplexing of reads and collapsing into UMI consensus sequences were performed with MIGEC, and V(D)J alignment was carried out with MiXCR. Vaccine-responding clonotypes were defined with edgeR using replicate PBMC samples, requiring FDR below 0.01 and a log2 fold change above 5 up to day 15. CD4 or CD8 identity was assigned to each bulk clonotype according to whether the clonotype was present at higher abundance in the sequenced CD4 repertoire or the sequenced CD8 repertoire. The public reads were reanalyzed by TCRdb: fastp trimming at Q25, MiXCR alignment, in-frame beta chains only. Records with the same CDR3 protein are collapsed into one entry carrying the most frequent genes and DNA. The V and J calls were not made by the authors but by TCRdb's processing. Across this sample there are more than 350,000 distinct CDR3 sequences, with roughly 11% seen only once. The top ten clonotypes cover more than 15% of the sample.

This clonotype was seen a few times. Its specific antigen is unknown. No qualities accompany the bases; no much larger clone lies one base away. This TCR derives from a man aged 18 to 30 who received the YFV17D yellow fever vaccine. This sample comprised PBMCs, obtained on the day of the first yellow fever vaccination. This receptor chain uses TRBV7-2 and TRBJ1-5; the D gene lacks a confident call. The DNA sequence is given as TGTGCCAGCAGTCCGTATAATCAGCCCCAGCATTTT. Translated, this is CASSPYNQPQHF.